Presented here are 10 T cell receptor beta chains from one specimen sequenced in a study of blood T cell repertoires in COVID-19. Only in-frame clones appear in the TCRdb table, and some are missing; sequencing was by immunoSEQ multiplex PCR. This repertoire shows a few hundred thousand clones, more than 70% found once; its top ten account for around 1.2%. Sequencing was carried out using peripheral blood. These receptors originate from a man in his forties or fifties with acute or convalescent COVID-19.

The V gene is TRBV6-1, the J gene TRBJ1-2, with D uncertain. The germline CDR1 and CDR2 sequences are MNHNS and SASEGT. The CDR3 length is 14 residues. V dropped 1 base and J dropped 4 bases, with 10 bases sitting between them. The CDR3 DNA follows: TGTGCCAGCAGTGAAGGCCCGACGGGCTATGGCTACACCTTC. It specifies CASSEGPTGYGYTF.

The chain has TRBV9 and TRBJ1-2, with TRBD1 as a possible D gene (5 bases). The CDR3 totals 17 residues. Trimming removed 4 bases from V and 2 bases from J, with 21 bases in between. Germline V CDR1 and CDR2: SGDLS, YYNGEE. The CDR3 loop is CASSKSQGSWVNYGYTF. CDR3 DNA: TGTGCCAGCAGCAAATCCCAGGGAAGTTGGGTGAACTATGGCTACACCTTC.

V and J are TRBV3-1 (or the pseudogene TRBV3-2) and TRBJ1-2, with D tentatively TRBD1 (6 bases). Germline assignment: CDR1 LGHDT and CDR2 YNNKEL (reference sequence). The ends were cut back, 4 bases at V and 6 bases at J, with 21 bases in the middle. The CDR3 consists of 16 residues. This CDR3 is CASSPAALTGTDGYTF. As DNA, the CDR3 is TGTGCCAGCAGCCCCGCTGCCCTAACAGGGACCGATGGCTACACCTTC.

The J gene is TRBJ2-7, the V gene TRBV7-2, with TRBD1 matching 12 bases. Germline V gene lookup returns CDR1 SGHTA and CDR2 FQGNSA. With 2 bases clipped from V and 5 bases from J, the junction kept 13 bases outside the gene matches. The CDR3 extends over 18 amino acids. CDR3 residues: CASSLRVGGDRGRNEQYF. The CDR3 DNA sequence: TGTGCCAGCAGCTTAAGAGTCGGCGGGGACAGGGGGCGGAACGAGCAGTACTTC.

Written as DNA, the CDR3 is TGTGCCAGCAGCTTCAAAACAGAAAACTATGGCTACACCTTC. It specifies CASSFKTENYGYTF. This chain uses TRBV7-2 with TRBJ1-2, with D unresolved. This CDR3 has 14 amino acids. With 3 bases removed from V and 2 bases from J, the gap between germline ends came to 10 bases. Per the germline V gene, CDR1 is SGHTA and CDR2 is FQGNSA.

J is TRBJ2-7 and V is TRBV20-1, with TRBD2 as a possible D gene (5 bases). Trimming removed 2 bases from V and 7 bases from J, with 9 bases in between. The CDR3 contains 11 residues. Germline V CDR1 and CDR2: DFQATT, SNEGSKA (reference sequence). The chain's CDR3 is CSARSGSEQYF. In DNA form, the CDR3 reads TGCAGTGCTAGATCGGGGTCGGAGCAGTACTTC.

The CDR3: CSVGTSGRDEQFF. The CDR3 nucleotides read TGCAGCGTTGGTACTAGCGGGAGAGATGAGCAGTTCTTC. The rearrangement uses TRBV29-1 and TRBJ2-1; TRBD2 aligns across 11 bases. The CDR3 consists of 13 residues. The trim removed 4 bases at V and 8 bases at J, leaving 4 bases unmatched. Germline-derived CDR1 and CDR2 are SQVTM and ANQGSEA.

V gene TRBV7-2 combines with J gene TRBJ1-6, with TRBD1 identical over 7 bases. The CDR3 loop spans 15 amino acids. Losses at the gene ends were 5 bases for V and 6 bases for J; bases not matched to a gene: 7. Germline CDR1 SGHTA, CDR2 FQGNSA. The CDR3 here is CASSPTQGVNSPLHF. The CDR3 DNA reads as TGTGCCAGCAGCCCAACGCAGGGGGTTAATTCACCCCTCCACTTT.

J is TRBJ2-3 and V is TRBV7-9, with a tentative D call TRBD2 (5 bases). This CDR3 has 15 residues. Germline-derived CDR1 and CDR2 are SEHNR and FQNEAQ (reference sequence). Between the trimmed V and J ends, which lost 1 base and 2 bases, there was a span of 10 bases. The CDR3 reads CASSLVTGITDTQYF. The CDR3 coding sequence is TGTGCCAGCAGCTTAGTGACGGGGATCACAGATACGCAGTATTTT.

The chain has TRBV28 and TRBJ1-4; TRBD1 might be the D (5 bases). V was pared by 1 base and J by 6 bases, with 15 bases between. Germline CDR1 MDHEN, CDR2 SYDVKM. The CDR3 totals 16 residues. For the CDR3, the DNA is TGTGCCAGCAGTTTATTTCAGGGCGCCTTGGATGAAAAACTGTTTTTT. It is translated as CASSLFQGALDEKLFF.